This T cell receptor (beta chain) originates from a study of shared clonotypes between healthy human individuals. Findings of the study overall: Among non-shared clonotypes, generation probabilities were lower than among those shared by all four donors.

The CDR3 is 14 amino acids. Per germline, CDR1 ENHRY and CDR2 SYGVKD. V gave up 8 bases and J gave up 6 bases; unmatched junction bases: 11. Positively selected for CCR7, the CD45RO-negative cells used as naive CD8 cells excluded terminally differentiated effector memory CD45RA+ cells. Healthy and HIV-negative, the adult donors had no recent acute infections or vaccinations. Comment on this clone: Its matching antigen is unknown.

The assay was run at deep level. The data were produced by immunoSEQ multiplex PCR, yet TCRdb's version contains in-frame clones alone and is incomplete. The data show millions of clones, just over 90% seen once. This clonotype originated in a man younger than 30 in good health. Some clones in this sample may be carry-over from other donors' samples. Sequenced sample: naive CD8+ T cells from PBMCs. The V and J genes are TRBV10-3 and TRBJ2-7, with TRBD1 identical over 9 bases. DNA for the CDR3: TGTGCCATCGCGGGGGACAGGGCTTTCAGCGAGCAGTACTTC. This codes for CAIAGDRAFSEQYF.